The clone carrying this T cell receptor beta chain was counted many times. Patients showing uncontrolled infection, other autoimmune disease, pregnancy or lactation were ineligible. A roughly 10 ml volume of fresh peripheral blood provided the PBMCs. Amplification of TCR beta CDR3 regions was performed using RNA transcripts as template. An initial round of RT-PCR targeting the TCR CDR3 relied on the HTBI primer set. TCRdb processed the multiplex PCR reads anew with MiXCR; each CDR3 protein has one entry. In the table there are about 400,000 distinct CDR3 sequences, approximately 14% of which are singletons. These data are taken from a study of T cells in Graves' hyperthyroidism and ophthalmopathy. On the study more broadly: Peripheral blood was collected at initial diagnosis, before any treatment.

The CDR3 is 14 amino acids. V gave up 4 bases and J gave up 5 bases, with 12 bases separating them. CDR1 and CDR2 (germline): LGHDT, YNNKEL (reference sequence). The clonotype was recovered from a woman aged 18-29 years with Graves' hyperthyroidism. Sequencing input: blood. The V call is TRBV3-1, the J call TRBJ2-1, with D possibly matching TRBD1 (5 bases). This chain's CDR3 is CASSPWGHNNEQFF. The CDR3 nucleotides read TGTGCCAGCAGCCCTTGGGGCCATAACAATGAGCAGTTCTTC.